Listed here are 14 T cell receptor beta chains from one sample, sequenced in a study of shared clonotypes between healthy human individuals. Data came from immunoSEQ multiplex PCR; TCRdb stores just in-frame clones and leaves some out. Found here are about 2.4 million clones, around 90% of them singletons; the top ten hold over 0.12%. The sample consisted of naive CD4+ T cells sorted from blood. The subset: CD45RA+ positively selected. These receptors were collected from a man between 18 and 35 years old in good health.

The gene calls are TRBV7-2 and TRBJ2-7; no definite D call. CDR3 length: 16 amino acids. V shed 0 bases and J shed 2 bases, with 14 bases lying between them. In germline, CDR1 is SGHTA, CDR2 FQGNSA. The CDR3 is CASSLAGVSLAYEQYF. In DNA form, the CDR3 reads TGTGCCAGCAGCTTAGCTGGCGTCAGTTTGGCCTACGAGCAGTACTTC.

The chain uses TRBV28 and TRBJ1-1; D remains unclear. V lost 5 bases and J 0 bases, leaving 7 bases between the germline ends. The CDR3 is 13 amino acids. Germline V lookup: CDR1 MDHEN, CDR2 SYDVKM. CDR3 in amino acids: CASSQELNTEAFF. In DNA form, the CDR3 reads TGTGCCAGCAGTCAGGAGCTGAACACTGAAGCTTTCTTT. Full variable domain (rest looked up from reference TRBV28 and TRBJ1-1): DVKVTQSSRYLVKRTGEKVFLECVQDMDHENMFWYRQDPGLGLRLIYFSYDVKMKEKGDIPEGYSVSREKKERFSLILESASTNQTSMYLCASSQELNTEAFFGQGTRLTVV.

This rearrangement joins TRBV7-2 to TRBJ2-5, with 7 positions matching TRBD1. V lost 5 bases and J lost 8; bases outside the gene matches: 2. CDR1 is SGHTA, CDR2 FQGNSA, per germline. The CDR3 totals 11 residues. DNA for the CDR3: TGTGCCAGCAGCGACAGGGATACCCAGTACTTC. Its protein product is CASSDRDTQYF. Full variable domain (missing parts from reference TRBV7-2 and TRBJ2-5): GAGVSQSPSNKVTEKGKDVELRCDPISGHTALYWYRQSLGQGLEFLIYFQGNSAPDKSGLPSDRFSAERTGGSVSTLTIQRTQQEDSAVYLCASSDRDTQYFGPGTRLLVL.

Remarks on this clone: This sample includes further DNA sequences coding for the same CDR3. The rearrangement uses TRBV18 and TRBJ2-3; D is unresolved. The V gene lost 2 bases and the J gene lost 5 bases, with 8 bases spanning the gap. CDR3 size: 13 residues. Germline-derived CDR1 and CDR2 are KGHSH and LQKENI. CDR3 region: CASSPNPGDTQYF. CDR3 DNA: TGTGCCAGCTCACCAAACCCGGGAGATACGCAGTATTTT.

The chain is built from TRBV7-8 and TRBJ2-2; maybe TRBD1 (6 bases). The CDR3 contains 15 residues. Germline V gives CDR1 SGHVS, CDR2 FQNEAQ. The V end lost 3 bases, the J end lost 7 bases, and 15 bases lay between the germline ends. CDR3 nucleotide sequence: TGTGCCAGCAGCTTTAATTCAGGGGCGGGCGGGGAGCTGTTTTTT. Protein product: CASSFNSGAGGELFF.

This sequence joins TRBV9 and TRBJ2-2, with TRBD2 identical over 13 bases. Germline V gene data show CDR1 as SGDLS and CDR2 as YYNGEE. The J segment lost 10 bases and the V segment lost 2 bases, leaving 2 bases of the junction unmatched. This CDR3 is 14 amino acids long. The CDR3 bases are TGTGCCAGCAGCGTTGGGACTAGCGGGGAGGAGCTGTTTTTT. Translating it yields CASSVGTSGEELFF.

The chain combines TRBV5-1 with TRBJ2-3, with a tentative D call TRBD2 (7 bases). This CDR3 has 16 residues. V was clipped by 1 base and J by 2 bases, with 14 bases between them. Germline lookup yields CDR1 SGHRS and CDR2 YFSETQ. CDR3 protein: CASSLLWGGFTDTQYF. Here the CDR3 DNA reads TGCGCCAGCAGCTTGTTATGGGGGGGCTTCACAGATACGCAGTATTTT.

V gene TRBV7-3 combines with J gene TRBJ2-3; D unresolved. Trimming pared 1 base from V and 6 bases from J, leaving 11 bases between. The germline CDR1 and CDR2 sequences are SGHTA and FQGTGA. The CDR3 is 14 amino acids. CDR3 sequence (DNA): TGTGCCAGCAGCTTAAATTTCCTCAAGGATACGCAGTATTTT. This sequence encodes CASSLNFLKDTQYF.

This clone occurred once. The chain couples TRBV9 to TRBJ1-2; 8 bases are a match to TRBD1. The CDR3 loop spans 14 amino acids. Trimming cost V 3 bases and J 3 bases; bases outside gene matches: 4. Germline assignment: CDR1 SGDLS and CDR2 YYNGEE. The CDR3 DNA reads TGTGCCAGCAGCGCGACGACAGGGGACTATGGCTACACCTTC. Protein sequence: CASSATTGDYGYTF.

About this clone: This same CDR3 is encoded by further DNA sequences in the sample. The chain carries TRBV6-1 and TRBJ2-1; D not resolved. The CDR3 spans 12 residues. Germline values: CDR1 MNHNS, CDR2 SASEGT. Between the trimmed V and J ends, which lost 2 bases and 4 bases, there was a span of 3 bases. As DNA, the CDR3 is TGTGCCAGCAGTGAATCATACAATGAGCAGTTCTTC. This translates into CASSESYNEQFF.

As for this clone: A junction end diverges from the germline sequence, so it may reflect a read error. The rearrangement joins TRBV6-5 to TRBJ2-7, with D unresolved. This CDR3 has 13 residues. Germline V gene lookup returns CDR1 MNHEY and CDR2 SVGAGI. In DNA, the CDR3 is TGTGCCAGCAGTTACTTACTCTCCAACGAGCAGTACTTC. This encodes CASSYLLSNEQYF.

This clone is a singleton in its sample. This chain joins TRBV12-5 and TRBJ2-7; D may correspond to TRBD1 or TRBD2 (5 bases each). The germline V gene has CDR1 LGHNT and CDR2 FRNRAP. The CDR3 length is 14 residues. Trimming cost V 6 bases and J 1 base, with 13 bases left between them. In nucleotides, the CDR3 is TGTGCTAGTGGCCATATAGGGGAGTCCTACGAGCAGTACTTC. The encoded protein is CASGHIGESYEQYF.

V and J are TRBV25-1 and TRBJ2-2; D may match TRBD1 or TRBD2 (6 bases each). The ends were cut back, 2 bases at V and 1 base at J, with 17 bases in the middle. The V gene's germline CDR1 is MGHDK and CDR2 SYGVNS. The CDR3 runs to 18 residues. CDR3 sequence (DNA): TGTGCCAGCAGTGAAGCCCGGCCGGGGGCCGGGAACACCGGGGAGCTGTTTTTT. This encodes CASSEARPGAGNTGELFF.

As concerns this clone: In the same sample, other DNA sequences code for this CDR3. CDR3 sequence: CASSLTAGANVLTF. The CDR3 bases are TGCGCCAGCAGTCTTACTGCAGGGGCCAACGTCCTGACTTTC. This chain uses TRBV5-1 with TRBJ2-6, with unresolved D. V lost 5 bases, J lost 4 bases, and 10 bases lay in between. The CDR3 spans 14 residues. Germline V lookup: CDR1 SGHRS, CDR2 YFSETQ.